In this sample, the clone carrying this T cell receptor beta chain turned up once. The authors' processing: Amplification with reference gene primers provided the estimates of nucleated cell counts. Libraries were prepared by immunoSEQ multiplex PCR; TCRdb keeps only in-frame clonotypes and omits some of them. For V, J and clone size, that table is used; D and trimming come from the DNA. In the table there are some 150,000 clones, 87% of which are singletons. The sample belongs to a study of blood T cell repertoires in COVID-19. For the study at large: Sites in the United States, Italy and Spain provided acute and convalescent COVID-19 samples.

This CDR3 is built from 15 residues. V lost 2 bases to trimming and J lost 0 bases, with 11 bases between them. Germline V gene lookup returns CDR1 SQVTM and CDR2 ANQGSEA. The TCR sequence derives from a woman between 50 and 59 years old with acute or convalescent COVID-19. The chain has TRBV29-1 and TRBJ2-1; perhaps TRBD1 as D (6 bases). Material: peripheral blood. CDR3 sequence reads: CSVEKGGVSYNEQFF. CDR3 DNA sequence: TGCAGCGTTGAAAAAGGGGGTGTCTCCTACAATGAGCAGTTCTTC.